This is a list of T cell receptor beta chains from one sample in a study of T cell repertoires in cytomegalovirus infection. One entry per CDR3 protein results from TCRdb running MiXCR on the reads. The sample contains roughly 700,000 distinct CDR3 sequences, around 35% of which appear only once. These TCRs are of unknown antigen specificity. The sequences come from cultured PBMCs, collected from culture after CMV antigen stimulation. The receptors stem from a human donor in good health (CMV status not recorded). Some clones in this sample may be carry-over from other donors' samples. The CDR3 runs from the conserved cysteine through the conserved F or W. A D gene is named only where the DNA matches it firmly. Clone size, where shown, is once, few, many, or a class for clones that have expanded.

>TRBJ2-7|TRBD2|.|TRBV7-2
TGTGCCAGCAGCACGCGACTAGCGTGGAGCTCCTACGAGCAGTACTTC
CASSTRLAWSSYEQYF
>TRBJ2-5|.|few|TRBV6-5
TGTGCCAGCAGCCCCACTAGTTCGGCCGAGACCCAGTACTTC
CASSPTSSAETQYF
>TRBJ2-1|.|many|TRBV7-2
TGTGCCAGCAGCTTGGGACAACCAGCCTACAATGAGCAGTTCTTC
CASSLGQPAYNEQFF
>TRBJ1-2|.|.|TRBV6-2/TRBV6-3
TGTGCCAGCAGTTACGCAGGGTCCTTGACCTATGGCTACACCTTC
CASSYAGSLTYGYTF
>TRBJ2-3|TRBD1|.|TRBV7-2
TGTGCCAGCAGATCAAATACAGGGGGCGCAGATACGCAGTATTTT
CASRSNTGGADTQYF
>TRBJ2-3|TRBD2|.|TRBV4-1
TGTGCCAGCAGCCAAGCGGCAGCGGGGGGCACAGATACGCAGTATTTT
CASSQAAAGGTDTQYF
>TRBJ2-5|.|.|TRBV12-3/TRBV12-4
TGTGCCAGCAGCAGTGGGGTGACCCAGTACTTC
CASSSGVTQYF
>TRBJ1-3|TRBD1|many|TRBV7-8
TGTGCCAGCAGTTTTCCCGGGACAGCTGGAAACACCATATATTTT
CASSFPGTAGNTIYF
>TRBJ1-2|.|.|TRBV6-1
TGTGCCAGCAGTTACATTCGGGACGGCAGCTATGGCTACACCTTC
CASSYIRDGSYGYTF
>TRBJ2-3|.|.|TRBV4-1
TGCGCCAGCAGCCCACTAGCTATGGATACGCAGTATTTT
CASSPLAMDTQYF
>TRBJ2-1|TRBD2|few|TRBV28
TGTGCCAGCAGTTTCGTCGGGGGGGCGTGGAATGAGCAGTTCTTC
CASSFVGGAWNEQFF
>TRBJ1-2|.|few|TRBV12-3/TRBV12-4
TGTGCCAGCAGATACGAGGGAGCTATGCGCTACACCTTC
CASRYEGAMRYTF
>TRBJ1-5|.|.|TRBV11-3
TGTGCCAGCAGCTTAGGGGAAAGGCTTGGGATTAAGCCCCAGCATTTT
CASSLGERLGIKPQHF